This TCR beta chain emerged from a study of graft-versus-host responses after intestinal transplantation. Study-wide findings and caveats: The study found high graft-versus-host to host-versus-graft clonal ratios in allografts of patients with graft-donor T cell macrochimerism. Some GvH clones were seen earlier in gut or blood, suggesting intestinal origin.

The method was immunoSEQ multiplex PCR; TCRdb's version includes in-frame clones alone and lacks a portion of them. The data hold 100,000 or so clones, with about 90% observed a single time. A remark on this clone: Its antigen is undetermined.

This CDR3 is built from 15 residues. CDR1 and CDR2 (germline): MNHNY, SVGAGI (reference sequence). The V and J ends lost 5 bases and 8 bases, in that order; junction bases with no gene match: 14. This clonotype was obtained from a human donor who was the organ donor for an intestinal transplant. V gene TRBV6-6 combines with J gene TRBJ1-1; 7 bases fit TRBD1. The sample consisted of unstimulated CD4+ T cells sorted from spleen or lymph node cells, taken before transplant. The CDR3: CASSPGQHSLGEAFF. The DNA for the CDR3 is TGTGCCAGCAGTCCGGGACAGCATTCCCTAGGGGAAGCTTTCTTT.